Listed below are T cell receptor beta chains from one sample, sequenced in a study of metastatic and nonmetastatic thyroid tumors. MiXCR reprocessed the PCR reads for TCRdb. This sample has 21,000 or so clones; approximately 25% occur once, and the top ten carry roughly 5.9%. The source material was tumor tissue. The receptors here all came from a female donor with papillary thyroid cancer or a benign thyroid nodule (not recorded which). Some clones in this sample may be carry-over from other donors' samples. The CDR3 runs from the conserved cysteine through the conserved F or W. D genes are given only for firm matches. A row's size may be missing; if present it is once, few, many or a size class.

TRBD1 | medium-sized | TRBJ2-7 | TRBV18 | TGTGCCAGCTCACCCCGGACAGGAGCCAGCTACGAGCAGTACTTC | CASSPRTGASYEQYF
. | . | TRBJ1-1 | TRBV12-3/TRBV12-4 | TGTGCCAGCAGTCGGGGTGTAGAAGCTTTCTTT | CASSRGVEAFF
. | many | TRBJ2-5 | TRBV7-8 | TGTGCCAGCAGCCCGGCCAGGGGGGGCCAAGAGACCCAGTACTTC | CASSPARGGQETQYF
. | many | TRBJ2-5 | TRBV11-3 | TGTGCCAGCAGCTTAGCCCCTGGGGAGACCCAGTACTTC | CASSLAPGETQYF
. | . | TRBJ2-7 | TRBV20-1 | TGCAGTGCCCCAAGGACATGGGGCTCCTACGATCAGTACTTC | CSAPRTWGSYDQYF
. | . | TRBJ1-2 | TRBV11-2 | TGTGCCAGCAGCCTATTTTGTCAGTATGGCTACACCTTC | CASSLFCQYGYTF
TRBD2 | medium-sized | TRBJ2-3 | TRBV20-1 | TGCAGTGCTAGACTAGCGGGGAGCACAGATACGCAGTATTTT | CSARLAGSTDTQYF
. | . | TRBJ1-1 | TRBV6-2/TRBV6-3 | TGTGCCAGCAGAAAACAGTGGAACACTGAAGCTTTCTTT | CASRKQWNTEAFF
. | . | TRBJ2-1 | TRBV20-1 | TGCAGTGCTAGAGATAGGGGAAAAAATGAGCAGTTCTTC | CSARDRGKNEQFF
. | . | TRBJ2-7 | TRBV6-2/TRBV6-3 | TGTGCCAGCAGTTACGAGGAGGGAAGCTCCTACGAGCAGTACTTC | CASSYEEGSSYEQYF
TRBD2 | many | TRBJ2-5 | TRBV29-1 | TGCAGCGAAAACCTCCCGCTCTTCGGCGGGGGGGAGACCCAGTACTTC | CSENLPLFGGGETQYF
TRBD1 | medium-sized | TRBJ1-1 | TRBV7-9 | TGTGCCAGCAGAGGACAGGGCGTGGCTGAAGCTTTCTTT | CASRGQGVAEAFF
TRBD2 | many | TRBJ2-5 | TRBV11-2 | TGTGCCAGCAGCTTAGCGGTAGCGGGGGCAGAGACCCAGTACTTC | CASSLAVAGAETQYF
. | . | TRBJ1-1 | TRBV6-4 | TGTGCCACCATTGTTGAAGCTTTCTTT | CATIVEAFF
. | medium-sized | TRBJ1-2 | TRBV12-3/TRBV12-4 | TGTGCCAGCAGTTTTCAGGGTTTCGGCGGCTACACCTTC | CASSFQGFGGYTF
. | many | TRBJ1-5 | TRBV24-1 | TGTGCCACCAGTGATCCCCTGGTTGACAGCCTCGATCAGCCCCAGCATTTT | CATSDPLVDSLDQPQHF
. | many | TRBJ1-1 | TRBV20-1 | TGCAGTGCTAGAGGCTCCGCGGGGAACACTGAAGCTTTCTTT | CSARGSAGNTEAFF
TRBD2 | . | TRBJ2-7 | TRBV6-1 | TGTGCCAGCAGTGAGGGGACTAGCGGGAGTTATGAGCAGTACTTC | CASSEGTSGSYEQYF
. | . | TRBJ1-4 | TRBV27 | TGTGCCAGCAGTTTAGACCGGAAGGGTGAAAAACTGTTTTTT | CASSLDRKGEKLFF
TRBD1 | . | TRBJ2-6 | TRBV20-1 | TGCAGTGCTAGAGGGGACAGCCTCTCTGGGGCCAACGTCCTGACTTTC | CSARGDSLSGANVLTF
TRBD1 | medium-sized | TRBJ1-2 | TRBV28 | TGTGCCAGCAGTCCATCCGCCGGGACAGGGGCCAACTATGGCTACACCTTC | CASSPSAGTGANYGYTF
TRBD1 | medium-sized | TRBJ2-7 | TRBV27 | TGTGCCAGCAGTTTACAGGACAGGCTGGGCGAGCAGTACTTC | CASSLQDRLGEQYF
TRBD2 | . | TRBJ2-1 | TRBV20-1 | TGCAGTGCTCCTCCCGGACTAGCGCCCGGAGATGAGCAGTTCTTC | CSAPPGLAPGDEQFF
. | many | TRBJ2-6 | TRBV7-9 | TGTGCCAGCAGCCCTGACCGAGGCTCTGGGGCCAACGTCCTGACTTTC | CASSPDRGSGANVLTF
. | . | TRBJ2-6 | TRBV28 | TGTGCCAGCATTTTATTGCTCTCTGGGTCCAACGTCCTGACTTTC | CASILLLSGSNVLTF
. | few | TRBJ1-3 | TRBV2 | TGTGCCAGCAGTGAGTTTAAGGGCTCTGGAAACACCATATATTTT | CASSEFKGSGNTIYF
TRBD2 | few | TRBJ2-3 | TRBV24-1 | TGTGCCACCAGTGACCCGGGGAGGGCAGATACGCGGTATTTT | CATSDPGRADTRYF
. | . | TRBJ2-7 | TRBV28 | TGTGCCACCCAGGGAGGAGCCTACGTGCATTACTTC | CATQGGAYVHYF
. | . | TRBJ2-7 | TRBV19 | TGTGCCAGTAGTTCCCAGGGGGACTACGTGCAGTACTTC | CASSSQGDYVQYF
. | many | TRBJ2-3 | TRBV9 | TGTGCCAGCAGCGTACGGTCTAACACAGATACGCAGTATTTT | CASSVRSNTDTQYF
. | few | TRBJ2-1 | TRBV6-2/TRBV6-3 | TGTGCCAGCAGGTTGGGCATCTCCTACAATGAGCAGTTCTTC | CASRLGISYNEQFF
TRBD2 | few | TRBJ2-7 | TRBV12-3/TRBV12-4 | TGTGCCAGCAGTTTCGCGGGAGGGTACGAGCAGTACTTC | CASSFAGGYEQYF